This T cell receptor (beta chain) emerged from a study of radiation and T cells in renal cell carcinoma. The time point is: baseline pretreatment blood. The treatment denotes: 15 Gy SBRT to primary tumor, nephrectomy 4 weeks later. The germline V and J ends were trimmed by 1 base and 4 bases, with 10 bases remaining between them. The CDR3 is 14 amino acids. Germline values: CDR1 SGHVS, CDR2 FQNEAQ. This table comes from immunoSEQ multiplex PCR, and its TCRdb copy is limited to in-frame clones, with some not included. The sample lists tens of thousands of clones, 80% occurring once. This sequence originates from a man in his sixties with renal cell carcinoma. V gene TRBV7-8 combines with J gene TRBJ2-5, with D maybe TRBD2 (6 bases). Specimen: blood, collected from a patient whose treatment included radiotherapy and nephrectomy. The CDR3: CASSLGLAPETQYF. The DNA of the CDR3 is TGTGCCAGCAGCTTAGGGCTAGCGCCAGAGACCCAGTACTTC.